This T cell receptor (beta chain) was sequenced in a study of T cells in Graves' hyperthyroidism and ophthalmopathy. Stable hyperthyroidism: no ophthalmopathy progression over 18 months of follow-up. There were TCR beta CDR3 regions amplified from RNA transcripts. HTBI primers were the set used in a first-round RT-PCR of the TCR CDR3. MiXCR, run by TCRdb on the multiplex PCR reads, gives a single entry per CDR3 protein. The table lists some 300,000 distinct CDR3 sequences, around 15% of them singletons, with 7.9% in the top ten. This clonotype was observed many times. This CDR3 region has 15 residues. Trimming at V came to 0 bases and at J to 6 bases, leaving 6 bases not matched to a gene. Germline V gene sequence: CDR1 MNHGY, CDR2 SVAAGI.

The sequenced sample was blood. The chain joins TRBV6-9 to TRBJ1-2; 8 positions agree with TRBD1. The origin of this receptor is a woman aged 40-49 years with Graves' hyperthyroidism. The CDR3 loop reads CASSYSGQGNDGYTF. The CDR3 nucleotides read TGTGCCAGCAGTTATTCAGGACAGGGAAACGATGGCTACACCTTC.